What follows are 14 T cell receptor beta chains derived from one specimen sequenced in a study of beta chain features in type 1 diabetes. Study findings and constraints: When Type 1 diabetes patients were examined, their TCRB CDR3s proved moderately but significantly shorter in all four CD4+ subsets.

Their antigens are not known. The isolated RNA, all of it, was reverse transcribed, so expressed TCRB transcripts were what got sequenced. Profiled with immunoSEQ multiplex PCR; TCRdb holds only in-frame clones, not every one. The table shows 250,000 to 300,000 clones, with 13% to 15% occurring only once. The sample taken for sequencing was naive CD4+ T cells from blood. The receptors here all came from a man under 40 with type 1 diabetes.

This chain links TRBV10-2 with TRBJ2-7, with TRBD2 as a possible D gene (5 bases). Germline V gene data show CDR1 as WSHSY and CDR2 as SAAADI. Deletions cut 5 bases from V and 3 bases from J, with 11 bases between. CDR3 size: 13 residues. The CDR3 here is CASSRDSYYEQYF. As DNA, the CDR3 is TGCGCCAGCAGTCGGGATTCTTACTACGAGCAGTACTTC.

This clone was picked up a small number of times. This rearrangement joins TRBV7-2 to TRBJ1-1; perhaps TRBD1 as D (6 bases). CDR3 length equals 16 residues. The germline V and J ends were trimmed by 5 bases and 11 bases, with 27 bases remaining between them. CDR1 is SGHTA, CDR2 FQGNSA, per germline. CDR3 DNA: TGTGCCAGCAGCATCACCCCTCGGACAGCGGGAAATATGGCTTTCTTT. This translates into CASSITPRTAGNMAFF.

In the case of this clone: The sample has other DNA sequences that encode this CDR3 too. CDR3 residues: CASSIQTSGSYNEQFF. The CDR3 bases are TGCGCCAGCAGCATACAGACTAGCGGGAGCTACAATGAGCAGTTCTTC. The chain combines TRBV5-1 with TRBJ2-1; 12 nucleotides match TRBD2. Germline V CDR1 and CDR2: SGHRS, YFSETQ. V lost 4 bases to trimming and J lost 3 bases; unmatched junction nucleotides: 5. This CDR3 region has 16 residues.

This clone was detected a few times. V and J are TRBV14 and TRBJ2-2, with 7 bases fitting TRBD1. Germline loops: CDR1 SGHDN, CDR2 FVKESK. V lost 2 bases and J lost 5; bases outside the gene matches: 11. The CDR3 sequence is 17 residues long. The CDR3: CASSQFPTGAGTGELFF. In DNA form, the CDR3 reads TGTGCCAGCAGCCAATTTCCCACAGGGGCTGGGACCGGGGAGCTGTTTTTT.

The rearrangement links TRBV21-1 to TRBJ2-7; the table's D gene call, TRBD1, was not cross checked with the DNA. TRBV21-1 is marked as a pseudogene. The CDR3 is made up of 15 amino acids. The CDR3 sequence: CASSKGRTEPYEQYF. The DNA for the CDR3 is TGTGCCAGCAGCAAAGGGAGGACAGAACCCTACGAGCAGTACTTC.

This chain uses TRBV6-5 with TRBJ2-7, with D unclear. The CDR3 has 15 amino acids. Trimming left V 7 bases short and J 2 bases short, with 18 bases between. Per the germline V gene, CDR1 is MNHEY and CDR2 is SVGAGI. The CDR3 sequence is CASTTGGSLPYEQYF. In DNA, the CDR3 is TGTGCCAGCACCACGGGTGGCAGTCTTCCCTACGAGCAGTACTTC.

V usage is TRBV6-5 and J usage is TRBJ2-1, with D possibly TRBD2 on 6 matching bases. Deletions cut 5 bases from V and 4 bases from J, with 15 bases between. The CDR3 loop spans 15 amino acids. Per germline, CDR1 MNHEY and CDR2 SVGAGI. CDR3 residues: CASSASRGLYNEQFF. The CDR3 DNA reads as TGTGCCAGCAGTGCGTCCCGGGGACTGTACAATGAGCAGTTCTTC.

A few counts support this clone. The gene calls are TRBV7-2 and TRBJ2-5; 11 positions agree with TRBD2. With 1 base clipped from V and 2 bases from J, the junction kept 6 bases outside the gene matches. The CDR3 contains 17 residues. Per the germline V gene, CDR1 is SGHTA and CDR2 is FQGNSA. The CDR3: CASSLVSSSGRQETQYF. The CDR3 DNA is TGTGCCAGCAGCTTAGTATCGTCTAGCGGGAGGCAAGAGACCCAGTACTTC.

This clone showed up just a few times. The rearrangement uses TRBV9 and TRBJ1-1; D is uncertain. The V end lost 0 bases, the J end lost 6 bases, and 9 bases lay between the germline ends. CDR3 length equals 13 residues. Germline CDR1 SGDLS, CDR2 YYNGEE. CDR3 region: CASSVELRSEAFF. The CDR3 nucleotides read TGTGCCAGCAGCGTAGAGCTGCGGTCTGAAGCTTTCTTT.

The chain joins TRBV15 to TRBJ1-5; no reliable D call. V was shortened by 5 bases and J by 7 bases, with 18 bases between the two germline ends. The CDR3 has 15 amino acids. Per the germline V gene, CDR1 is LNHNV and CDR2 is YYDKDF (reference sequence). CDR3: CATSPGPLVGQPQHF. The CDR3 DNA reads as TGTGCCACCAGCCCTGGGCCGTTGGTGGGCCAGCCCCAGCATTTT. The entire variable domain, with the rest obtained from reference TRBV15 and TRBJ1-5, is as follows: DAMVIQNPRYQVTQFGKPVTLSCSQTLNHNVMYWYQQKSSQAPKLLFHYYDKDFNNEADTPDNFQSRRPNTSFCFLDIRSPGLGDTAMYLCATSPGPLVGQPQHFGDGTRLSIL.

The genes are TRBV18 and TRBJ2-7, with 7 positions matching TRBD1. V shed 4 bases and J 6 bases; nucleotides not matched to a gene: 9. The CDR3 extends over 14 amino acids. The V gene's germline CDR1 is KGHSH and CDR2 LQKENI. The CDR3 spells CASSRATGVREQYF. CDR3 coding DNA: TGTGCCAGCTCACGCGCAACAGGGGTCCGCGAGCAGTACTTC.

This clone was counted between two and nine times. The chain uses TRBV6-5 and TRBJ1-2, with D perhaps TRBD1 (6 bases). Germline CDR1 and CDR2: MNHEY and SVGAGI. The CDR3 extends over 14 amino acids. Between the trimmed V and J ends, which lost 0 bases and 7 bases, there was a span of 12 bases. The CDR3 sequence is CASSYSQGRGGYTF. DNA of the CDR3: TGTGCCAGCAGTTACTCACAGGGTCGAGGTGGCTACACCTTC.

The gene calls are TRBV5-1 and TRBJ1-2; D remains unclear. V dropped 5 bases and J dropped 0 bases, with 11 bases sitting between them. This CDR3 has 14 residues. The V gene's germline CDR1 is SGHRS and CDR2 YFSETQ. The DNA of the CDR3 is TGCGCCAGCAGAGGCGCGGGAGCTAACTATGGCTACACCTTC. The encoded protein is CASRGAGANYGYTF.

This rearrangement joins TRBV11-2 to TRBJ1-2; TRBD1 matches 9 bases. V lost 5 bases to trimming and J lost 3 bases; unmatched junction nucleotides: 7. Per germline, CDR1 SGHAT and CDR2 FQNNGV. The CDR3 runs 15 residues. CDR3 coding DNA: TGTGCCAGCAGCAGCCACAGGGGGCGCGACTATGGCTACACCTTC. It specifies CASSSHRGRDYGYTF.